This TCR beta chain was documented in a study of control samples from healthy donors and cancer patients. CDR1 is SGHRS, CDR2 YFSETQ, per germline. V gave up 0 bases and J gave up 0 bases, with 7 bases separating them. The CDR3 is 14 residues long. The table came from immunoSEQ multiplex PCR; TCRdb's copy has only in-frame clones and leaves some out. This sample has approximately 120,000 clones, with approximately 92% found just once. This clone came up once. The source is a man aged 80 or over with head and neck cancer. V and J are TRBV5-1 and TRBJ2-7; D possibly uses TRBD1 or TRBD2 (5 bases each). Source material: PBMCs. The CDR3 loop is CASSLVGPSYEQYF. The DNA for the CDR3 is TGCGCCAGCAGCTTGGTGGGACCCTCCTACGAGCAGTACTTC.